This T cell receptor beta chain was observed in a study of cytomegalovirus exposure and HLA in healthy donors. In the PCR, 60 Vbeta and 13 Jbeta primers were used. TCRdb's table, derived via immunoSEQ multiplex PCR, lists solely in-frame clones and lacks some. The sample records 100,000 to 150,000 clones, roughly 75% being singletons. A remark on this clone: The antigen remains undetermined.

Findings and caveats of the study: The study designated 164 TCR beta chains cytomegalovirus-associated.

V gave up 3 bases and J gave up 0 bases, with 10 bases separating them. The CDR3 spans 16 residues. Germline-derived CDR1 and CDR2 are SGHTS and YDEGEE. The specimen was PBMCs. The receptor's source is a female donor in good health and CMV-seronegative. The chain couples TRBV5-8 to TRBJ2-6, with D possibly being TRBD1 (6 bases). CDR3 loop: CASSSGTPSGANVLTF. CDR3 nucleotide sequence: TGTGCCAGCAGCTCTGGGACACCCTCTGGGGCCAACGTCCTGACTTTC.